This T cell receptor (beta chain) was identified in a study of blood T cell repertoires in COVID-19. Study-level background: There were acute and convalescent COVID-19 samples, and they came from the United States, Italy and Spain. T cells, B-cell-depleted T cells, or PBMCs provided the cDNA or gDNA that served as material.

Germline CDR1 and CDR2: SGHTA and FQGNSA. This CDR3 comprises 15 residues. V lost 2 bases, J lost 4 bases, and 4 bases stayed unmatched. Authors' analysis steps: Reference gene primer amplification yielded estimated nucleated cell counts. Sequenced by immunoSEQ multiplex PCR; TCRdb stores in-frame clones only, minus some. That table is the source of V, J and clone size, and D and trimming were worked out from the DNA. The table has 210,000 or so clones, about nine tenths seen once. The sequenced material came from peripheral blood. The chain is built from TRBV7-2 and TRBJ2-4; 8 bases line up with TRBD2. The TCR sequence derives from a man aged 50-59 years with acute or convalescent COVID-19. The CDR3 nucleotides read TGTGCCAGCAGCTTACGGGTAGCGGGGAAAAACATTCAGTACTTC. It yields the protein CASSLRVAGKNIQYF.